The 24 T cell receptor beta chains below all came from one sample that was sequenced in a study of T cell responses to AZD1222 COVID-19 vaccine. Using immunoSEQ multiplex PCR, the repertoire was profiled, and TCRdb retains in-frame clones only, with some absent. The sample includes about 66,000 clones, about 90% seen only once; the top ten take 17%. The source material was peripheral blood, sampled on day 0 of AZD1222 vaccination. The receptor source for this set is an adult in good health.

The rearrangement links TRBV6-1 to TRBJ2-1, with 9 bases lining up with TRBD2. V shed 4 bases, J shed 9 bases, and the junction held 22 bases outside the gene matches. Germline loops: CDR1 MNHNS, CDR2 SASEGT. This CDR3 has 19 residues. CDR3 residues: CASSAQSSGAGGLSVEQFF. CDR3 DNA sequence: TGTGCCAGCAGTGCCCAATCCAGTGGGGCGGGAGGGCTGAGTGTTGAGCAGTTCTTC.

CDR3 protein: CASSYGVLNTGELFF. CDR3 nucleotides: TGTGCCAGCAGTTACGGGGTCCTGAACACCGGGGAGCTGTTTTTT. The genes are TRBV6-2 or TRBV6-3 and TRBJ2-2; D call uncertain. This CDR3 is built from 15 residues. The germline V and J ends were trimmed by 2 bases and 1 base, with 8 bases remaining between them. CDR1 and CDR2 (germline): MNHEY, SVGEGT.

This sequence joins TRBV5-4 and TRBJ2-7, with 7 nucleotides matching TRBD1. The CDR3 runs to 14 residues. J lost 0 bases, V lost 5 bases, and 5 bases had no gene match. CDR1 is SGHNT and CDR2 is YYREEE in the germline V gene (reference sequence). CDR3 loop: CASRTSGGSYEQYF. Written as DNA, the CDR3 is TGTGCCAGCAGGACATCAGGGGGCTCCTACGAGCAGTACTTC.

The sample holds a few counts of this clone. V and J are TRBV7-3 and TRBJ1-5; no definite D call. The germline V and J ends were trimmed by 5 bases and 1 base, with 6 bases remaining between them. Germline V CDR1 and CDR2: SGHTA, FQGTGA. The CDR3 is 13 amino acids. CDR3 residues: CASSKDSNQPQHF. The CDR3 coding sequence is TGTGCCAGCAGCAAGGACAGCAATCAGCCCCAGCATTTT. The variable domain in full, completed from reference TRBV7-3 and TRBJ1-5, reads GAGVSQTPSNKVTEKGKYVELRCDPISGHTALYWYRQSLGQGPEFLIYFQGTGAADDSGLPNDRFFAVRPEGSVSTLKIQRTERGDSAVYLCASSKDSNQPQHFGDGTRLSIL.

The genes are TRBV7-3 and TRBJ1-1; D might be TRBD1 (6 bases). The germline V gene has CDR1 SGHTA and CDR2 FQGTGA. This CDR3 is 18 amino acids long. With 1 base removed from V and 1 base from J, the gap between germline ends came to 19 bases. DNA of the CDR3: TGTGCCAGCAGCTTAAAATTCGGGGGGGCCATCCCGAACACTGAAGCTTTCTTT. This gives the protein CASSLKFGGAIPNTEAFF. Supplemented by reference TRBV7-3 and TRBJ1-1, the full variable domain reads GAGVSQTPSNKVTEKGKYVELRCDPISGHTALYWYRQSLGQGPEFLIYFQGTGAADDSGLPNDRFFAVRPEGSVSTLKIQRTERGDSAVYLCASSLKFGGAIPNTEAFFGQGTRLTVV.

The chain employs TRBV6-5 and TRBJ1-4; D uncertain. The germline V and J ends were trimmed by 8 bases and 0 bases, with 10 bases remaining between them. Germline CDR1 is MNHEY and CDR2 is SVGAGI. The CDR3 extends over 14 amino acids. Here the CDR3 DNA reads TGTGCCAGCCAAGACGGTGCAACTAATGAAAAACTGTTTTTT. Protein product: CASQDGATNEKLFF.

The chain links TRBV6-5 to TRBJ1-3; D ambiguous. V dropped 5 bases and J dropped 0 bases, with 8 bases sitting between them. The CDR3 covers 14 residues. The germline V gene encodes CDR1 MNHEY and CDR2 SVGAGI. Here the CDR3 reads CASSPQVSGNTIYF. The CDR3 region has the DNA TGTGCCAGCAGTCCGCAAGTCTCTGGAAACACCATATATTTT.

The DNA for the CDR3 is TGTGCCAGCAGGCTAGGGAGAGGCTACAATGAGCAGTTCTTC. Protein sequence: CASRLGRGYNEQFF. The J gene is TRBJ2-1, the V gene TRBV14, with D possibly TRBD2 on 5 matching bases. The CDR3 consists of 14 residues. Per the germline V gene, CDR1 is SGHDN and CDR2 is FVKESK. Trimming took off 6 bases at V and 3 bases at J, with 12 bases between the two ends.

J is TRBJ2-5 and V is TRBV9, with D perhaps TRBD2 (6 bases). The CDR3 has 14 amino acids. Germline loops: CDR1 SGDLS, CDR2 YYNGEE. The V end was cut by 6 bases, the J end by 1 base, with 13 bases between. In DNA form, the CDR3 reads TGTGCCAGCACCCGATCCGGGGGCCAAGAGACCCAGTACTTC. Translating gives CASTRSGGQETQYF.

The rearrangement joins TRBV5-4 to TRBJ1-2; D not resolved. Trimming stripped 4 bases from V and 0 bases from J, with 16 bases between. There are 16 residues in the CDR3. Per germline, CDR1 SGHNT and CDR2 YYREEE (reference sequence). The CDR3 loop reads CASSPSPAATNYGYTF. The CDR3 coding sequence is TGTGCCAGCAGCCCGAGTCCGGCGGCCACTAACTATGGCTACACCTTC.

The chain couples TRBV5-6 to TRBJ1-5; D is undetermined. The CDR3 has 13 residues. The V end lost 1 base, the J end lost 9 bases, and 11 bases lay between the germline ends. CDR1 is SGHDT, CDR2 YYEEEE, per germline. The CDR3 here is CASSLFPEAPQHF. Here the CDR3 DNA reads TGTGCCAGCAGCTTGTTCCCAGAGGCGCCCCAGCATTTT. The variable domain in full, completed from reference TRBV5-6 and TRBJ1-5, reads DAGVTQSPTHLIKTRGQQVTLRCSPKSGHDTVSWYQQALGQGPQFIFQYYEEEERQRGNFPDRFSGHQFPNYSSELNVNALLLGDSALYLCASSLFPEAPQHFGDGTRLSIL.

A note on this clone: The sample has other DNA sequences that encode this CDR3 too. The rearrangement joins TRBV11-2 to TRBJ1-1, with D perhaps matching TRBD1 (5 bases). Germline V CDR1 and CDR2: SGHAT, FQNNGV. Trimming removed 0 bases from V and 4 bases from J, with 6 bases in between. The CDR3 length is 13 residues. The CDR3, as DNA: TGTGCCAGCAGCTTAGAGGGGGGCACTGAAGCTTTCTTT. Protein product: CASSLEGGTEAFF.

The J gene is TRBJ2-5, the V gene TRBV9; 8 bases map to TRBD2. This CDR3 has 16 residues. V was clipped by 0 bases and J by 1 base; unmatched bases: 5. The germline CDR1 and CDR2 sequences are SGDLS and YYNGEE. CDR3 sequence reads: CASSVGASGLQETQYF. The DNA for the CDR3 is TGTGCCAGCAGCGTAGGGGCTAGCGGGCTCCAAGAGACCCAGTACTTC.

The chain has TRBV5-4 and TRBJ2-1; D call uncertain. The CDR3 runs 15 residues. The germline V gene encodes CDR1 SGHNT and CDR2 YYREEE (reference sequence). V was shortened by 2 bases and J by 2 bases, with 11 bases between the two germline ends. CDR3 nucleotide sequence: TGTGCCAGCAGCTTAGGTGGTCCGACCTACAATGAGCAGTTCTTC. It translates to CASSLGGPTYNEQFF.

The CDR3 loop reads CATSRGPSPEYEQYF. For the CDR3, the DNA is TGTGCCACCAGCAGAGGCCCAAGCCCTGAGTACGAGCAGTACTTC. This sequence joins TRBV15 and TRBJ2-7; D uncertain. V was pared by 1 base and J by 4 bases, with 14 bases between. Germline CDR1 is LNHNV and CDR2 is YYDKDF (reference sequence). The CDR3 is made up of 15 amino acids.

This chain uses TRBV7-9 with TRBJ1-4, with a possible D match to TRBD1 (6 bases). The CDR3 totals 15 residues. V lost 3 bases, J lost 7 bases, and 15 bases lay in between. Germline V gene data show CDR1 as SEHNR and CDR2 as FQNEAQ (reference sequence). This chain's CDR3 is CASSFAVGGGEKLFF. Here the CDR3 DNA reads TGTGCCAGCAGCTTTGCAGTGGGGGGCGGTGAAAAACTGTTTTTT.

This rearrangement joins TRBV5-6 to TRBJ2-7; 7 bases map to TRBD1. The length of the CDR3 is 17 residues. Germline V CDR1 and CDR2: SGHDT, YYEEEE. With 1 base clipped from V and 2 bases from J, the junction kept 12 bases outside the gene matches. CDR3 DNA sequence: TGTGCCAGCAGCTTGCCGAGACAGGGAATTTCCGCCTACGAGCAGTACTTC. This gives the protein CASSLPRQGISAYEQYF.

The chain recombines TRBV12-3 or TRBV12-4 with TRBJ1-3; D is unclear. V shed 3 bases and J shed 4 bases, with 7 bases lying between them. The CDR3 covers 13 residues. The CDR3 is CASSLSTGNTIYF. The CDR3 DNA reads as TGTGCCAGCAGTTTGTCAACCGGAAACACCATATATTTT.

CDR3: CATEGTGELFF. The DNA of the CDR3 is TGTGCCACCGAGGGGACCGGGGAGCTGTTTTTT. The V call is TRBV12-3 or TRBV12-4, the J call TRBJ2-2; TRBD1 or TRBD2 may be the D gene (5 bases each). V was pared by 10 bases and J by 5 bases, with 8 bases between. This CDR3 contains 11 residues.

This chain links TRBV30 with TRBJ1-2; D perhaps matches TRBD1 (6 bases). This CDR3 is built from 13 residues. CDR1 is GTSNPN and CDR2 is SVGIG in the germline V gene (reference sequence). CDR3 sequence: CARASRGLGGYTF. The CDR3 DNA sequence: TGTGCTCGGGCAAGCAGGGGCCTCGGTGGCTACACCTTC.

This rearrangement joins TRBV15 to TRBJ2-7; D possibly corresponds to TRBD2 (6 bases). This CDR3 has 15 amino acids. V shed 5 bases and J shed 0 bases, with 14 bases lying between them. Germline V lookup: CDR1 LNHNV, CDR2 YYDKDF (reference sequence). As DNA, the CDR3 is TGTGCCACCAGCCGAGCCGGGGACTTCTCCTACGAGCAGTACTTC. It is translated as CATSRAGDFSYEQYF.

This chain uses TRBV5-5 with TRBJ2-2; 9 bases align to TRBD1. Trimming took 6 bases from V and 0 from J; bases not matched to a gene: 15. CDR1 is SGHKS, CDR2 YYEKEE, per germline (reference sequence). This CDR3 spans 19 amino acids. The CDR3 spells CASTLKGQGLRTNTGELFF. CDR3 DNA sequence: TGTGCCAGCACCCTAAAAGGACAGGGGCTGCGGACGAACACCGGGGAGCTGTTTTTT.

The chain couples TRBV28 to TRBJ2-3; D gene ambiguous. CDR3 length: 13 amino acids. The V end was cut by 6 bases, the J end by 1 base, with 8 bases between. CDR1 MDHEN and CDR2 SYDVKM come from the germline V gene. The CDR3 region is CASRTTGTDTQYF. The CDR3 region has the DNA TGTGCCAGCAGAACTACGGGCACAGATACGCAGTATTTT.

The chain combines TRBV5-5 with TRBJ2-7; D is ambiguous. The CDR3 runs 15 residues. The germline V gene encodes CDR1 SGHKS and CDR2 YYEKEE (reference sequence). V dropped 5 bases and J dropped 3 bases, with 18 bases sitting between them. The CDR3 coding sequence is TGTGCCAGCAGGGCCGAATCCCTGGGAAACTACGAGCAGTACTTC. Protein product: CASRAESLGNYEQYF.